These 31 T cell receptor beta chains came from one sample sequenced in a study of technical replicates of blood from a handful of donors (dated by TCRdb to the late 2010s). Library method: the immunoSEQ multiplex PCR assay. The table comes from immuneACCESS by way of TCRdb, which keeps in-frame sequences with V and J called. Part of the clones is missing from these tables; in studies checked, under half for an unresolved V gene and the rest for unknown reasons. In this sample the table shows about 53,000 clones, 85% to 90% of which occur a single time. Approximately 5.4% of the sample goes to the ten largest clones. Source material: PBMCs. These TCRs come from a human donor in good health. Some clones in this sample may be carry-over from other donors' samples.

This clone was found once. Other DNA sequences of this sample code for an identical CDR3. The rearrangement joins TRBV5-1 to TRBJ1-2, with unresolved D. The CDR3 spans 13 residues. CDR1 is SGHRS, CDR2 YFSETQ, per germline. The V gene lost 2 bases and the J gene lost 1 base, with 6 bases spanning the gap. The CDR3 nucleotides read TGCGCCAGCAGCTTCGGGAGTAACTATGGCTACACCTTC. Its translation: CASSFGSNYGYTF. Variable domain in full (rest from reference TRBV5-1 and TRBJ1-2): KAGVTQTPRYLIKTRGQQVTLSCSPISGHRSVSWYQQTPGQGLQFLFEYFSETQRNKGNFPGRFSGRQFSNSRSEMNVSTLELGDSALYLCASSFGSNYGYTFGSGTRLTVV.

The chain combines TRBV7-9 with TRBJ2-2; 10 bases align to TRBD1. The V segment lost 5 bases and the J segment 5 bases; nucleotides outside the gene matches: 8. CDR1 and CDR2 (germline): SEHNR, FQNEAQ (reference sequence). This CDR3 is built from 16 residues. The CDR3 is CASSPGTGVRTGELFF. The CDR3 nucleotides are TGTGCCAGCAGCCCGGGGACAGGGGTTCGGACCGGGGAGCTGTTTTTT.

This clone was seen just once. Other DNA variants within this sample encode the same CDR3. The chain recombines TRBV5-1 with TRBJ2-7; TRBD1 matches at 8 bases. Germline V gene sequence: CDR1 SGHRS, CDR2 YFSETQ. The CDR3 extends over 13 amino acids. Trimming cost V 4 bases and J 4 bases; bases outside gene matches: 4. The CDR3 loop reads CASSLTGEYEQYF. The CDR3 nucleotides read TGCGCCAGCAGCCTGACAGGGGAGTACGAGCAGTACTTC.

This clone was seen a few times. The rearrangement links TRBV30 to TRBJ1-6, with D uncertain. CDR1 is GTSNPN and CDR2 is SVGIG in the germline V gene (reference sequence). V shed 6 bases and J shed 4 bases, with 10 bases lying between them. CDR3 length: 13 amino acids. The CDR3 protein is CACTGEYNSPLHF. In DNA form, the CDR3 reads TGTGCCTGTACGGGAGAATATAATTCACCCCTCCACTTT. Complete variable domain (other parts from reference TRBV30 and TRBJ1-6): SQTIHQWPATLVQPVGSPLSLECTVEGTSNPNLYWYRQAAGRGLQLLFYSVGIGQISSEVPQNLSASRPQDRQFILSSKKLLLSDSGFYLCACTGEYNSPLHFGNGTRLTVT.

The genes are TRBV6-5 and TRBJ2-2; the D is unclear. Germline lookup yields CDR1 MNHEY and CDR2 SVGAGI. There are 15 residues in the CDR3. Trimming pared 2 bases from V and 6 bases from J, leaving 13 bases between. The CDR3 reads CASSYGSRSAGELFF. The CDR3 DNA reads TGTGCCAGCAGTTACGGCTCGAGGTCCGCCGGGGAGCTGTTTTTT.

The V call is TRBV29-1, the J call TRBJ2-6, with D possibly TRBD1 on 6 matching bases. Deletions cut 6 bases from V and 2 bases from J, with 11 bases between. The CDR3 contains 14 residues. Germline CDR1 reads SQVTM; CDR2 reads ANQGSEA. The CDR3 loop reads CSVPGHPGANVLTF. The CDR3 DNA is TGCAGCGTCCCGGGACATCCTGGGGCCAACGTCCTGACTTTC.

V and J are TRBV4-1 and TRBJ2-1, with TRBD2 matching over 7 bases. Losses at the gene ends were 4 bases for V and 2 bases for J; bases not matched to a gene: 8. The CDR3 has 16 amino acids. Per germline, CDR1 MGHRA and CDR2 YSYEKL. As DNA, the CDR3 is TGCGCCAGCAGCCTCCAAAGCGGGACTCCCTACAATGAGCAGTTCTTC. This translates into CASSLQSGTPYNEQFF.

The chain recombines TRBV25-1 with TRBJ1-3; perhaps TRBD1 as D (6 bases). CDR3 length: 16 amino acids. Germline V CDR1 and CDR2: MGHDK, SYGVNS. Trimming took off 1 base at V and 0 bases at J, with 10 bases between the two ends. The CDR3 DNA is TGTGCCAGCAGTGAATTGACAGGCCTCTCTGGAAACACCATATATTTT. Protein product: CASSELTGLSGNTIYF.

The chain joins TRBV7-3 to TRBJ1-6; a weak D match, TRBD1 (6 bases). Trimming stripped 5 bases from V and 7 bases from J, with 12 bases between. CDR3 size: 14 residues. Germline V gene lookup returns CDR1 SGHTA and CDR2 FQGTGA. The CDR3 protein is CASSIQGGNSPLHF. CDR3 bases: TGTGCCAGCAGCATCCAAGGGGGAAATTCACCCCTCCACTTT.

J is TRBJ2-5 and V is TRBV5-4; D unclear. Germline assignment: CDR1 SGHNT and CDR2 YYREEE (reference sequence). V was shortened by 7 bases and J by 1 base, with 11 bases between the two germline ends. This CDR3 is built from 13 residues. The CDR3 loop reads CASYVRTQETQYF. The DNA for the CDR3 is TGTGCCAGCTACGTCAGAACCCAAGAGACCCAGTACTTC.

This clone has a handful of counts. The CDR3 DNA follows: TGTGCCAGCAGTGGACAACTAGCGGCGACAGATACGCAGTATTTT. Its protein product is CASSGQLAATDTQYF. The chain has TRBV6-1 and TRBJ2-3, with TRBD2 matching over 8 bases. Germline trimming cut 4 bases from V and 3 bases from J; bases unmatched to any gene: 6. The CDR3 loop spans 15 amino acids. Germline CDR1 and CDR2: MNHNS and SASEGT.

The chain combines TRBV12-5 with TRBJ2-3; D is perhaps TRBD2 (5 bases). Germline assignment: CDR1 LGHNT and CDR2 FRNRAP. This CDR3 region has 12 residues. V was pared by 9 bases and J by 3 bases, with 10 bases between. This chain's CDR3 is CASGSGTDTQYF. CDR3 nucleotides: TGTGCTAGCGGAAGCGGAACAGATACGCAGTATTTT.

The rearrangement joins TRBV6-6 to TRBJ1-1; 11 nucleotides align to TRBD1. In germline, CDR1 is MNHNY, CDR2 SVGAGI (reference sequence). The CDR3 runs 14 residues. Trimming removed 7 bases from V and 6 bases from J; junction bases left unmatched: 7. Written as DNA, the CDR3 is TGTGCCAGCATCCCCGGGACAGGGGGATCTGAAGCTTTCTTT. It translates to CASIPGTGGSEAFF.

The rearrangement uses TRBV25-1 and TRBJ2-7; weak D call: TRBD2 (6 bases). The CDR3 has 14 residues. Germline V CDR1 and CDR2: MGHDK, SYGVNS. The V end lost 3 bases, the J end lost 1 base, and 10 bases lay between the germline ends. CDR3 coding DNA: TGTGCCAGCAGTGATAGGAGGGGATCCTACGAGCAGTACTTC. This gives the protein CASSDRRGSYEQYF.

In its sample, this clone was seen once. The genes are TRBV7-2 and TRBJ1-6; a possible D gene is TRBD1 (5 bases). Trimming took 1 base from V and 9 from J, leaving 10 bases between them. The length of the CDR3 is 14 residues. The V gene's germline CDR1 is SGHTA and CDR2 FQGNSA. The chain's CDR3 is CASSLVQGSSPLHF. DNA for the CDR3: TGTGCCAGCAGCTTAGTCCAGGGCAGTTCACCCCTCCACTTT.

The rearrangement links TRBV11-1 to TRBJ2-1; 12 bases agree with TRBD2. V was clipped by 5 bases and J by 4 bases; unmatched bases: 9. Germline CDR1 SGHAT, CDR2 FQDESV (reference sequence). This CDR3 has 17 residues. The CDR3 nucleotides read TGTGCCAGCAGCGACATATCTAGCGGGAGGGAATACAATGAGCAGTTCTTC. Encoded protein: CASSDISSGREYNEQFF.

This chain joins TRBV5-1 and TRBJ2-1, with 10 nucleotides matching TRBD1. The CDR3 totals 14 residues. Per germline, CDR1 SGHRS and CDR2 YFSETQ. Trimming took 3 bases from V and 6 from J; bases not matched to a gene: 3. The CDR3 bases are TGCGCCAGCAGCTATGGGACAGGGGTCAATGAGCAGTTCTTC. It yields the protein CASSYGTGVNEQFF.

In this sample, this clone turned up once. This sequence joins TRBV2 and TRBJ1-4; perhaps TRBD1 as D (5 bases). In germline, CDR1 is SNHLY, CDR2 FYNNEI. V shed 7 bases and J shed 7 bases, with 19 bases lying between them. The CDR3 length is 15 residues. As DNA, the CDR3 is TGTGCCAGCATCTCTCGAGAGGGGACTGTTGAAAAACTGTTTTTT. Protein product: CASISREGTVEKLFF.

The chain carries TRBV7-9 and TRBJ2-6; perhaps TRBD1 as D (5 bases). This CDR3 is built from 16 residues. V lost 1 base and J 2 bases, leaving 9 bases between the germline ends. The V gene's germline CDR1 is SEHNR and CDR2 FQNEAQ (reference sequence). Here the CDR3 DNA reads TGTGCCAGCAGCTTAGTCAGGGCGGCTGGGGCCAACGTCCTGACTTTC. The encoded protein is CASSLVRAAGANVLTF. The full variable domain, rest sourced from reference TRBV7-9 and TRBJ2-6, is DTGVSQNPRHKITKRGQNVTFRCDPISEHNRLYWYRQTLGQGPEFLTYFQNEAQLEKSRLLSDRFSAERPKGSFSTLEIQRTEQGDSAMYLCASSLVRAAGANVLTFGAGSRLTVL.

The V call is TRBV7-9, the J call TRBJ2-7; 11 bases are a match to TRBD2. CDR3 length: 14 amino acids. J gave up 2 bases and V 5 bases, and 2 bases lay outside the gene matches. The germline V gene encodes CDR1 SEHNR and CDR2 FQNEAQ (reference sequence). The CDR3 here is CASSISGGAYEQYF. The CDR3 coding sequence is TGTGCCAGCAGCATTAGCGGGGGGGCCTACGAGCAGTACTTC.

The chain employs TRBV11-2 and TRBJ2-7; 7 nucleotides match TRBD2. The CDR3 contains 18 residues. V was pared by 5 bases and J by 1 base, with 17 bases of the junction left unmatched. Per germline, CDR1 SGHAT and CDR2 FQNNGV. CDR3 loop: CASSISVPSGQRSYEQYF. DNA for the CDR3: TGTGCCAGCAGCATCAGCGTGCCTAGCGGCCAACGATCCTACGAGCAGTACTTC.

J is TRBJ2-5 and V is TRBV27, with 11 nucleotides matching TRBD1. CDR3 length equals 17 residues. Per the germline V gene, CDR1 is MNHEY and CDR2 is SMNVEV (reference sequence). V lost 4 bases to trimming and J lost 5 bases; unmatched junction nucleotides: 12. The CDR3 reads CASSSTRTGGFYETQYF. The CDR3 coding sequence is TGTGCCAGCAGTTCCACTAGGACAGGGGGCTTTTACGAGACCCAGTACTTC.

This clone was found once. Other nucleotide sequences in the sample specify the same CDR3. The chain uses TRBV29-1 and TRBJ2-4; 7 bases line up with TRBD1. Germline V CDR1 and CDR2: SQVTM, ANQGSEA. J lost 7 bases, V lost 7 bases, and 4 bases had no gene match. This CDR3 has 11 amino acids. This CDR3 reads CSGRQGNIQYF. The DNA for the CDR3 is TGCAGCGGGAGACAGGGTAACATTCAGTACTTC.

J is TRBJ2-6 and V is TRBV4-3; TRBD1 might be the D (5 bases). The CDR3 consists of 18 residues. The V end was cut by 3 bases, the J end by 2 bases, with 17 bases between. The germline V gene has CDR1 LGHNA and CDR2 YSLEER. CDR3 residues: CASSQLTVVGTGANVLTF. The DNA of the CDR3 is TGCGCCAGCAGCCAGTTGACAGTCGTCGGAACTGGGGCCAACGTCCTGACTTTC.

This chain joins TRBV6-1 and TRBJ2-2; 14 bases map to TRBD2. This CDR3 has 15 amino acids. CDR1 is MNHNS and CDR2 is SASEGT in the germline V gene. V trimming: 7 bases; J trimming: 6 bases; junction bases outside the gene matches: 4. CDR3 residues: CASNGLAGGAGELFF. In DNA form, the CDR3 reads TGTGCCAGCAACGGACTAGCGGGAGGCGCCGGGGAGCTGTTTTTT.

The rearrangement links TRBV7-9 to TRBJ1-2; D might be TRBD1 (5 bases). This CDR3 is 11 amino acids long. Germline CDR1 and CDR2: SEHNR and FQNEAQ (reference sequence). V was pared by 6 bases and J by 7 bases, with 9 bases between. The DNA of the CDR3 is TGTGCCAGCAGTCCAGGGTTTGGCTACACCTTC. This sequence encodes CASSPGFGYTF.

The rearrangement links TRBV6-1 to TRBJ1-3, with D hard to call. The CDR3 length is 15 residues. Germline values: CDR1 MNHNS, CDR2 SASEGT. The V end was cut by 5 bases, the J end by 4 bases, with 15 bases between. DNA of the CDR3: TGTGCCAGCAGTAGCTCGCGGGCTGGCGGAAACACCATATATTTT. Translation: CASSSSRAGGNTIYF.

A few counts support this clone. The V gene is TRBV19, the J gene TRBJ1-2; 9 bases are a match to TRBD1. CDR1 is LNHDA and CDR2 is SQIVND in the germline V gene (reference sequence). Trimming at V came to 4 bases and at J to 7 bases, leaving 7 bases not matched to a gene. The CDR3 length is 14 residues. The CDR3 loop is CASSTGQGGLGYTF. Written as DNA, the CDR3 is TGTGCCAGTAGTACGGGACAGGGAGGCCTTGGCTACACCTTC.

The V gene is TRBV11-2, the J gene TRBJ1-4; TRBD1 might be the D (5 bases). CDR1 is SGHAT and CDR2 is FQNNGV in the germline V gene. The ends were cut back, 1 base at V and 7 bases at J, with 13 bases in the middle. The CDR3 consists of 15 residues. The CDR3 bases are TGTGCCAGCAGCTTAGGGATCGATAGGGGTGAAAAACTGTTTTTT. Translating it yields CASSLGIDRGEKLFF.

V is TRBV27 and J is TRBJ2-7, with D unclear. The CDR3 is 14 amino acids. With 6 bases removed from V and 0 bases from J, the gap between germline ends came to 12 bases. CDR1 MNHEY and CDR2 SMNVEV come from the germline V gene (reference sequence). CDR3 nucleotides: TGTGCCAGCAGGCCCTTTATCGGCTCCTACGAGCAGTACTTC. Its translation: CASRPFIGSYEQYF.

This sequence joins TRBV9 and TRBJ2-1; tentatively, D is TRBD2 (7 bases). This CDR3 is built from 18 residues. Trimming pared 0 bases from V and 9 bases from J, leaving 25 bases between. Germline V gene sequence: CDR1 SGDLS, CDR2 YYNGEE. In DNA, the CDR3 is TGTGCCAGCAGCGTAGACAACACAAAAGGCCCTAGGGGGGGTGAGCAGTTCTTC. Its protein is CASSVDNTKGPRGGEQFF.